This T cell receptor beta chain is drawn from a study of shared clonotypes between healthy human individuals. Overall study results and limits: Roughly 5% of naive CD4 clonotypes were shared across four donors. Clonotype sharing among donors likely depends on sequencing depth.

Clones were sequenced by immunoSEQ multiplex PCR, and TCRdb holds only the in-frame ones, with some missing. The repertoire holds under 2,500,000 clones, approximately 95% seen once, with around 0.13% in the top ten. Of note for this clone: The antigen is undetermined.

The source is a man younger than 35 in good health. Material: naive CD4+ T cells sorted from blood. Indicated subset: CD45RA+ positively selected.

As DNA, the CDR3 is TGTGCCAGCAGTTTGGCCCCCGGACGGACGAACACTGAAGCTTTCTTT. As protein: CASSLAPGRTNTEAFF. The J gene is TRBJ1-1, the V gene TRBV27; D call uncertain. Between the trimmed V and J ends, which lost 3 bases and 1 base, there was a span of 15 bases. CDR3 length equals 16 residues. The germline V gene encodes CDR1 MNHEY and CDR2 SMNVEV (reference sequence).